This T cell receptor beta chain came from a study of glioma-infiltrating T cells. Germline V gene lookup returns CDR1 LNHDA and CDR2 SQIVND (reference sequence). V lost 4 bases to trimming and J lost 3 bases, with 12 bases between them. This CDR3 has 14 amino acids. In this sample, this clonotype turned up many times. Its matching antigen is unknown. Whole-study results and caveats: Tissue-blood divergence was below expectation in non-neoplastic patients, above in gliomas. Tissue and blood shared very few CDR3 sequences.

TCR alpha and beta CDR3 regions were amplified from RNA using iRepertoire nested multiplex PCR. Tissue mRNA or PBMC total RNA, 100-400 ng, went into one-step reverse transcription and amplification. TCRdb re-analysed the multiplex PCR reads in MiXCR, keeping a single row per CDR3 protein. The sample carries under 200,000 distinct CDR3 sequences, about 47% recorded once. This chain uses TRBV19 with TRBJ1-1, with a tentative D call TRBD1 (5 bases). The TCR sequence derives from a human donor with low-grade glioma or glioblastoma, undergoing nonglioma brain surgery, or in good health (not recorded which). Sequencing was carried out using glioma tissue, nonneoplastic brain tissue, or PBMCs (not recorded which). CDR3 nucleotides: TGTGCCAGTAGTAGGGGGACGCTGGACACTGAAGCTTTCTTT. Its translation is CASSRGTLDTEAFF.